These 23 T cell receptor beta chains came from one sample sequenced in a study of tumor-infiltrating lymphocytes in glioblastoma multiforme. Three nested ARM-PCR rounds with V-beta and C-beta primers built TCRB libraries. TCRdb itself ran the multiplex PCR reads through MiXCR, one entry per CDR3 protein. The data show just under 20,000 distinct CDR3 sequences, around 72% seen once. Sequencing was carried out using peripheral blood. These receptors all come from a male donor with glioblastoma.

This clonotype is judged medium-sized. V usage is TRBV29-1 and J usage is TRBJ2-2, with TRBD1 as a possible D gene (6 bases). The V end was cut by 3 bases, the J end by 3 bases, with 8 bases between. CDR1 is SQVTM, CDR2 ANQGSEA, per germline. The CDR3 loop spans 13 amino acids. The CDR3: CSVEHRDTGELFF. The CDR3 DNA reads TGCAGCGTTGAGCACAGGGACACCGGGGAGCTGTTTTTT.

CDR3 sequence (DNA): TGCAGCGTGGGGGACGGATCCTATGGCTACACCTTC. Its protein product is CSVGDGSYGYTF. The chain links TRBV29-1 to TRBJ1-2; D might be TRBD1 (5 bases). This CDR3 region has 12 residues. Per the germline V gene, CDR1 is SQVTM and CDR2 is ANQGSEA. Between the trimmed V and J ends, which lost 6 bases and 4 bases, there was a span of 12 bases.

Here the CDR3 DNA reads TGTGCCAGCAGCTCCCAACGGGGCTCAGATACGCAGTATTTT. Translating it yields CASSSQRGSDTQYF. This sequence joins TRBV11-2 and TRBJ2-3; perhaps D is TRBD1 or TRBD2 (5 bases each). Trimming stripped 4 bases from V and 4 bases from J, with 12 bases between. This CDR3 is 14 amino acids long. Germline values: CDR1 SGHAT, CDR2 FQNNGV.

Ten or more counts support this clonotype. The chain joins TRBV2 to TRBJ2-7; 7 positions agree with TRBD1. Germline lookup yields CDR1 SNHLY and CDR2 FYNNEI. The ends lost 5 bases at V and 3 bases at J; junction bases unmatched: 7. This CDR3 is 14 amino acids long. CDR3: CASSSGQRNYEQYF. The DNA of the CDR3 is TGTGCCAGCAGTTCGGGACAGAGGAACTACGAGCAGTACTTC.

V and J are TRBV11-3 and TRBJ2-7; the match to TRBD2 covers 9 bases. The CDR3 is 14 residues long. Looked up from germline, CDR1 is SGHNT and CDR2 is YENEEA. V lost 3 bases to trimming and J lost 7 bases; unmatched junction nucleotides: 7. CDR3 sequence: CASSFPLAGREQYF. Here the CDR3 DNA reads TGTGCCAGCAGCTTTCCCCTAGCGGGACGGGAGCAGTACTTC.

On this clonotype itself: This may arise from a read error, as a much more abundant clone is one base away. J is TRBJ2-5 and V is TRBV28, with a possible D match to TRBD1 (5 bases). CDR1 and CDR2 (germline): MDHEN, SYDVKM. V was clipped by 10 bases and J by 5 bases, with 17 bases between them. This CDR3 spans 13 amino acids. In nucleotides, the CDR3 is TGTGCCACAATCCAGGGAATTGATGAGACCCAGTACTTC. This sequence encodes CATIQGIDETQYF.

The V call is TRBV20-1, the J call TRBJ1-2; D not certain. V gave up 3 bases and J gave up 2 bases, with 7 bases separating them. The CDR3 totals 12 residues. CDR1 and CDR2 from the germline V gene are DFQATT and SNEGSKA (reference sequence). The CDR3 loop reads CSARGSNYGYTF. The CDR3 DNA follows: TGCAGTGCTAGGGGGTCAAACTATGGCTACACCTTC.

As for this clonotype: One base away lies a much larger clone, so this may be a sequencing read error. CDR3 protein: CASGGQGPYEQYF. In DNA, the CDR3 is TGTGCCAGCGGGGGACAGGGTCCCTACGAGCAGTACTTC. The gene calls are TRBV28 and TRBJ2-7; 9 bases align to TRBD1. This CDR3 has 13 residues. J gave up 2 bases and V 8 bases, and 4 bases lay outside the gene matches. Germline V CDR1 and CDR2: MDHEN, SYDVKM.

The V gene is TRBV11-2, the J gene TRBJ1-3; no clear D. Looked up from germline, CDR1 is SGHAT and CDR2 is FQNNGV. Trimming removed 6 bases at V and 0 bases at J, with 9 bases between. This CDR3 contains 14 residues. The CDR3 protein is CASRSAGSGNTIYF. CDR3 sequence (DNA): TGTGCCAGCAGATCGGCGGGCTCTGGAAACACCATATATTTT.

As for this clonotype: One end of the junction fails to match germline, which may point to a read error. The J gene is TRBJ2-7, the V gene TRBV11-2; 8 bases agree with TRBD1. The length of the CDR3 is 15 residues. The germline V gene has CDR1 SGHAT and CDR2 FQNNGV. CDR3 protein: CASSLGTGSSYEQCF. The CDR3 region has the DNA TGTGCCAGCAGCTTAGGGACAGGGAGTTCCTACGAGCAGTGCTTC.

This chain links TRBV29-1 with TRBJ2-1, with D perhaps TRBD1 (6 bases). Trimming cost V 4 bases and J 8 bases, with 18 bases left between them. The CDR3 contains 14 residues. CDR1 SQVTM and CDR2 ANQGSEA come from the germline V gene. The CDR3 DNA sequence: TGCAGCGTTGGGGGGCGGCAGGGTGGCGATGAGCAGTTCTTC. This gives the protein CSVGGRQGGDEQFF.

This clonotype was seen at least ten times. The CDR3 sequence: CASSHGLDPGELFF. CDR3 bases: TGTGCCAGCAGCCACGGACTAGACCCCGGGGAGCTGTTTTTT. This chain links TRBV11-2 with TRBJ2-2; TRBD2 matches 7 bases. CDR3 size: 14 residues. Losses at the gene ends were 5 bases for V and 6 bases for J; bases not matched to a gene: 6. Looked up from germline, CDR1 is SGHAT and CDR2 is FQNNGV.

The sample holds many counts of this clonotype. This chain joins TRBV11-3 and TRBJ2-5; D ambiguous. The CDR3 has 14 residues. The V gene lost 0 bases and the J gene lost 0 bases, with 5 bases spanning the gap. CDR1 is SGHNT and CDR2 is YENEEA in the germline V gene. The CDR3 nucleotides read TGTGCCAGCAGCTTAGACCAGAACCAAGAGACCCAGTACTTC. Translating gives CASSLDQNQETQYF.

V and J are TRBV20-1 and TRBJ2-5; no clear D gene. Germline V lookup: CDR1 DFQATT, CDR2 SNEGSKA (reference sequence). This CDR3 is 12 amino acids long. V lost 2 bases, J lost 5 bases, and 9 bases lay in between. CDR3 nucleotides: TGCAGTGCTAGACCTGGAGCTGAGACCCAGTACTTC. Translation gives CSARPGAETQYF.

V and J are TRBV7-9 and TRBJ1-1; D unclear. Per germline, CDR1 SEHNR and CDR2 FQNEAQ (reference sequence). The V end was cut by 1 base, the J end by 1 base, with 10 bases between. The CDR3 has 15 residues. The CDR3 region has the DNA TGTGCCAGCAGCTTAGGAGCGGTACGGAACACTGAAGCTTTCTTT. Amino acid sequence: CASSLGAVRNTEAFF. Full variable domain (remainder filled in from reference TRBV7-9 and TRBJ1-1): DTGVSQNPRHKITKRGQNVTFRCDPISEHNRLYWYRQTLGQGPEFLTYFQNEAQLEKSRLLSDRFSAERPKGSFSTLEIQRTEQGDSAMYLCASSLGAVRNTEAFFGQGTRLTVV.

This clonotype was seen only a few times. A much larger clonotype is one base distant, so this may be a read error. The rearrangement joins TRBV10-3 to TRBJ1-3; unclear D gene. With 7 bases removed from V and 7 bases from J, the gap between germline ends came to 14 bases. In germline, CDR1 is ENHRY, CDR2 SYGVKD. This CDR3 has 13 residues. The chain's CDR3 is CAINPYLGNTIYF. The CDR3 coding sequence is TGTGCCATCAACCCGTACCTGGGGAACACCATATATTTT.

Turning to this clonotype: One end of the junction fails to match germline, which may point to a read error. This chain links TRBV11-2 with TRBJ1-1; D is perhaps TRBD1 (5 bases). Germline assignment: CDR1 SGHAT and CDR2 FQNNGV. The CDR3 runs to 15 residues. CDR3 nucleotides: TGTGCTAGCAGCTTATTGTCAGCAGGGAGAACTGAAGCTCTCTTT. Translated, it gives CASSLLSAGRTEALF.

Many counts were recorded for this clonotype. This chain's CDR3 is CASSPGQGGYGYTF. The CDR3 DNA follows: TGCGCCAGCAGCCCCGGACAGGGCGGCTATGGCTACACCTTC. The chain couples TRBV5-1 to TRBJ1-2; 8 nucleotides agree with TRBD1. The CDR3 covers 14 residues. V lost 4 bases to trimming and J lost 4 bases; unmatched junction nucleotides: 6. CDR1 and CDR2 from the germline V gene are SGHRS and YFSETQ.

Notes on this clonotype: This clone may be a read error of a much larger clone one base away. The DNA for the CDR3 is TGTGCCAGCAGTTTTATCCGGGCCAGCTCCAACAATGAGCAGTTCTTC. This gives the protein CASSFIRASSNNEQFF. This rearrangement joins TRBV12-3 or TRBV12-4 to TRBJ2-1, with D unresolved. The CDR3 length is 16 residues.

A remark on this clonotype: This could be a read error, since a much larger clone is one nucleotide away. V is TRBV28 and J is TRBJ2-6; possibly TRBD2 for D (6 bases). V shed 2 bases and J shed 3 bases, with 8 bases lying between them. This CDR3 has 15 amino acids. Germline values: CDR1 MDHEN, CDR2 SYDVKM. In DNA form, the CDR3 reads TGTGCCAGCAGTTTACGGGGAGGTGGGGCCAACGTCCTGACTTTC. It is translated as CASSLRGGGANVLTF.

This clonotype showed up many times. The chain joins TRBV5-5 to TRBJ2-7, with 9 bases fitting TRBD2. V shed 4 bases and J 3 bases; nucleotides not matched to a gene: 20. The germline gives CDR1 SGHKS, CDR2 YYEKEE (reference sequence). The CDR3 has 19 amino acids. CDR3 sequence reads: CASSRGTGLAGPMSYEQYF. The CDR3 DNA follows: TGTGCCAGCAGCCGCGGCACTGGCCTAGCGGGACCCATGAGCTACGAGCAGTACTTC.

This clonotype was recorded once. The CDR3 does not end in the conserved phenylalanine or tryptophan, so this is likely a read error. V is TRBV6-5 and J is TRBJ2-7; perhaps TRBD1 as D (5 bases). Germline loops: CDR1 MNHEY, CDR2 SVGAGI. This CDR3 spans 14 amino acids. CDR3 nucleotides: TGTGCTAGCAGTAACCTAGGGGACTCCTACGAGCAGTACTAC. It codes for CASSNLGDSYEQYY.

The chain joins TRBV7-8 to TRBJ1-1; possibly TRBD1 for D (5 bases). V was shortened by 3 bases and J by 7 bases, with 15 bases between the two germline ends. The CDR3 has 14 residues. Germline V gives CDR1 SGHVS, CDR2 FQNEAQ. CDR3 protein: CASSLGTARLEAFF. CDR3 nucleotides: TGTGCCAGCAGCTTGGGGACGGCTCGGCTTGAAGCTTTCTTT. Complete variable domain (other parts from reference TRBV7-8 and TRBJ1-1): GAGVSQSPRYKVAKRGQDVALRCDPISGHVSLFWYQQALGQGPEFLTYFQNEAQLDKSGLPSDRFFAERPEGSVSTLKIQRTQQEDSAVYLCASSLGTARLEAFFGQGTRLTVV.